This T cell receptor beta chain emerged from a study of OX40 agonist ivuxolimab in advanced cancers. Study details: The patients received ivuxolimab by intravenous route every 2 weeks at 0.01 to 10 mg/kg. Dose-escalation cases comprised hepatocellular carcinoma, melanoma, renal cell or head and neck cancer. Partial responses were recorded for three patients, including one with hepatocellular carcinoma and two with cutaneous melanoma. General study points: Compared with CD4+, CD8+ T cells on average had more expanded clones.

Data came from immunoSEQ multiplex PCR; TCRdb stores just in-frame clones and leaves some out. This table has about 89,000 clones, 70% to 90% appearing once. The germline V gene has CDR1 MNHNS and CDR2 SASEGT. The V gene end was trimmed by 7 bases and the J gene end by 4 bases; junction bases not matched to a gene: 7. The CDR3 sequence is 15 residues long. About this clone: The antigen is undetermined.

Specimen: CD4+ or CD8+ T cells sorted from blood, collected in a trial of the OX40 agonist ivuxolimab. The gene calls are TRBV6-1 and TRBJ2-6; 7 bases map to TRBD1. This TCR was sampled from an adult with an advanced solid tumor such as melanoma, head and neck, liver or kidney cancer. The CDR3 DNA reads as TGTGCCAGCATAAGAACAGGGGCCGGGGCCAACGTCCTGACTTTC. As protein: CASIRTGAGANVLTF.